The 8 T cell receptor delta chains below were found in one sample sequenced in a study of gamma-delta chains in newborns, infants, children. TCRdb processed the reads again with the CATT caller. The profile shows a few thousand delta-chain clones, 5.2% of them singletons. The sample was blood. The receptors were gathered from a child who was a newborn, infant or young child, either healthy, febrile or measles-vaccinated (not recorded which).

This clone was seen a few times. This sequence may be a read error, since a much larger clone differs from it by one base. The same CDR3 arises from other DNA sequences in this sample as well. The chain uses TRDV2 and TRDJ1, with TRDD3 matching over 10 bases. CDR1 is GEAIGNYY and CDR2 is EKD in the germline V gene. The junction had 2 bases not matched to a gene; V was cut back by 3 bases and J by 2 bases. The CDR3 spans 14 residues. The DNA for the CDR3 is TGTGCCTGTGACCCACTGGGGGATACCGATAAACTCATCTTT. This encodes CACDPLGDTDKLIF.

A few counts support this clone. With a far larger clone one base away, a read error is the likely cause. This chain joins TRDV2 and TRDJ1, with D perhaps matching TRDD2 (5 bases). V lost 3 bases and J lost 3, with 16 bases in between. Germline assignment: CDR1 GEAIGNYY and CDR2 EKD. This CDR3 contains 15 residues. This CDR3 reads CACDALLPYADKLIF. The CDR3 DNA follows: TGTGCCTGTGACGCTCTACTTCCGTACGCCGATAAACTCATCTTT.

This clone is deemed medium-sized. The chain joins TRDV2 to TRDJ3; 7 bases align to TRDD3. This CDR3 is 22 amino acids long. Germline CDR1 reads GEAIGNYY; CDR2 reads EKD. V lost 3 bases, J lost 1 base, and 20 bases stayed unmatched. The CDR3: CACDGVLGTLKPESWDTRQMFF. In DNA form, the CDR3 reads TGTGCCTGTGACGGCGTACTGGGGACGTTGAAACCTGAGTCCTGGGACACCCGACAGATGTTTTTC.

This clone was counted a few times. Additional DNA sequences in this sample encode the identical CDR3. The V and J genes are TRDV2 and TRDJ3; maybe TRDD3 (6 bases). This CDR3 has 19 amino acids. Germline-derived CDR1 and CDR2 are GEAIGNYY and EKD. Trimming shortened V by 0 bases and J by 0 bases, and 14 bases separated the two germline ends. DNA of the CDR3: TGTGCCTGTGACACCGTCCTTGGGGATTACTCCTGGGACACCCGACAGATGTTTTTC. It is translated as CACDTVLGDYSWDTRQMFF.

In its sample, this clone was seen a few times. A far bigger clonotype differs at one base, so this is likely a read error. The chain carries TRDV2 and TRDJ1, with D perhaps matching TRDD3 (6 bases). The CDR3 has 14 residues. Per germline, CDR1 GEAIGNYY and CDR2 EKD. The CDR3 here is CACDTWGYTDKLTF. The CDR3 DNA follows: TGTGCCTGTGACACCTGGGGGTACACCGATAAACTCACCTTT.

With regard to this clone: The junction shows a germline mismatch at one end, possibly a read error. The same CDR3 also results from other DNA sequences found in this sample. The CDR3 coding sequence is TGTGCCTGTGACGCCGTACGGTTATTGGGGGATTTTTCCACCGATAAACTCATCTTC. It codes for CACDAVRLLGDFSTDKLIF. This chain links TRDV2 with TRDJ1; 8 nucleotides agree with TRDD3. Per germline, CDR1 GEAIGNYY and CDR2 EKD. This CDR3 spans 19 amino acids.

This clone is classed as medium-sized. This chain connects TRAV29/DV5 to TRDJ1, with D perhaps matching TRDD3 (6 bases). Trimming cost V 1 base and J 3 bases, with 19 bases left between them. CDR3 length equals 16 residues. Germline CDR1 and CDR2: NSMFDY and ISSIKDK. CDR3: CAASPYGHLGSDKLIF. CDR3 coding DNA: TGTGCAGCAAGCCCCTACGGACATCTGGGGTCCGATAAACTCATCTTT.

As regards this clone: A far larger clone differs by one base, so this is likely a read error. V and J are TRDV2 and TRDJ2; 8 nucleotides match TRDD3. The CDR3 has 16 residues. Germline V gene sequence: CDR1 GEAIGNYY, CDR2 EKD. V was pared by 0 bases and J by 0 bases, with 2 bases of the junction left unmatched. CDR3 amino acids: CACDTVGDALTAQLFF. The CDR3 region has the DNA TGTGCCTGTGACACCGTGGGGGATGCTTTGACAGCACAACTCTTCTTT.